A single sample gave rise to the 7 T cell receptor beta chains below, sequenced in a study of blood T cell repertoires in COVID-19. Some clones are missing from TCRdb's copy, which holds only in-frame ones; the method was immunoSEQ multiplex PCR. This table holds some 150,000 clones, approximately 83% found once. The specimen sequenced was peripheral blood. The receptor source for this set is a human donor with acute or convalescent COVID-19. The donor label of this sample is uncertain.

The V and J genes are TRBV11-2 and TRBJ1-2; D call uncertain. V was shortened by 1 base and J by 6 bases, with 12 bases between the two germline ends. The CDR3 is made up of 14 amino acids. Germline V gene lookup returns CDR1 SGHAT and CDR2 FQNNGV. CDR3 residues: CASSLASHGDGYTF. The DNA of the CDR3 is TGTGCCAGCAGCTTAGCTAGCCACGGAGATGGCTACACCTTC. The full variable domain, in which reference TRBV11-2 and TRBJ1-2 provide the parts outside the CDR3, is EAGVAQSPRYKIIEKRQSVAFWCNPISGHATLYWYQQILGQGPKLLIQFQNNGVVDDSQLPKDRFSAERLKGVDSTLKIQPAKLEDSAVYLCASSLASHGDGYTFGSGTRLTVV.

The genes are TRBV6-5 and TRBJ2-3; TRBD2 matches 11 bases. V dropped 7 bases and J dropped 4; count of bases not matched to a gene: 7. CDR3 length: 15 amino acids. Per germline, CDR1 MNHEY and CDR2 SVGAGI. CDR3 nucleotide sequence: TGTGCCAGCACATTAGCGGGGGGGTATGCAGATACGCAGTATTTT. Amino acids: CASTLAGGYADTQYF.

The genes are TRBV11-3 and TRBJ1-1; D call uncertain. Germline CDR1 SGHNT, CDR2 YENEEA. V dropped 0 bases and J dropped 5 bases, with 4 bases sitting between them. There are 12 residues in the CDR3. In DNA, the CDR3 is TGTGCCAGCAGCTTAGATCGGACTGAAGCTTTCTTT. This encodes CASSLDRTEAFF.

V usage is TRBV19 and J usage is TRBJ2-7, with D unclear. This CDR3 is 13 amino acids long. V was shortened by 6 bases and J by 7 bases, with 16 bases between the two germline ends. Germline V lookup: CDR1 LNHDA, CDR2 SQIVND (reference sequence). The CDR3 region is CASSAGLFGEQYF. The CDR3 bases are TGTGCCAGTAGCGCAGGCTTGTTTGGGGAGCAGTACTTC. Filled out from reference TRBV19 and TRBJ2-7, the complete variable domain reads DGGITQSPKYLFRKEGQNVTLSCEQNLNHDAMYWYRQDPGQGLRLIYYSQIVNDFQKGDIAEGYSVSREKKESFPLTVTSAQKNPTAFYLCASSAGLFGEQYFGPGTRLTVT.

CDR3 amino acids: CASSPYGGASGYTF. The CDR3 DNA reads TGTGCCAGCAGTCCCTACGGGGGAGCGAGTGGCTACACCTTC. V gene TRBV6-5 combines with J gene TRBJ1-2; possible D gene TRBD1, 5 bases. V lost 5 bases and J 7 bases, leaving 17 bases between the germline ends. The germline V gene has CDR1 MNHEY and CDR2 SVGAGI. The CDR3 is 14 amino acids.

The CDR3 sequence: CATSDPGHPTSDEQFF. The CDR3 nucleotides are TGTGCCACCAGTGATCCGGGACACCCCACAAGCGATGAGCAGTTCTTC. The rearrangement joins TRBV24-1 to TRBJ2-1; possible D gene TRBD1, 6 bases. This CDR3 comprises 16 residues. Per germline, CDR1 KGHDR and CDR2 SFDVKD. V was clipped by 3 bases and J by 8 bases, with 19 bases between them.

This clone occurred a few times. The rearrangement uses TRBV6-5 and TRBJ2-7; TRBD2 agrees at 8 bases. Trimming took 6 bases from V and 7 from J; bases not matched to a gene: 14. The CDR3 loop spans 15 amino acids. Germline loops: CDR1 MNHEY, CDR2 SVGAGI. The CDR3 DNA reads as TGTGCCAGCAGGGCCGGGGGGGGTTTTACGGAGGAGCAGTACTTC. This sequence encodes CASRAGGGFTEEQYF.